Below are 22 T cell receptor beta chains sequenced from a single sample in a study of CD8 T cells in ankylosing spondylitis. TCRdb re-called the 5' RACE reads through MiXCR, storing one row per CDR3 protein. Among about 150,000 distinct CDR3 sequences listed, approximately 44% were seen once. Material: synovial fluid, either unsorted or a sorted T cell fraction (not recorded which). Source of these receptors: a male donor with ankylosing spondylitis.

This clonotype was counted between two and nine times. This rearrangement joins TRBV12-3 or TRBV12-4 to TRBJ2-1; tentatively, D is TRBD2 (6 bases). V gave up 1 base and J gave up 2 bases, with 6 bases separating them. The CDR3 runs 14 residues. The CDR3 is CASSLVAAYNEQFF. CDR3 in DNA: TGTGCCAGCAGTTTAGTAGCGGCCTACAATGAGCAGTTCTTC.

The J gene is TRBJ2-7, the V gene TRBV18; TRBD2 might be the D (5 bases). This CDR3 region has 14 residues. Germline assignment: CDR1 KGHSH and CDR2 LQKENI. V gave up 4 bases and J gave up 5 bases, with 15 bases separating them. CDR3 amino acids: CASSRERRGHEQYF. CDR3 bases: TGTGCCAGCTCACGTGAGCGGCGCGGGCACGAGCAGTACTTC.

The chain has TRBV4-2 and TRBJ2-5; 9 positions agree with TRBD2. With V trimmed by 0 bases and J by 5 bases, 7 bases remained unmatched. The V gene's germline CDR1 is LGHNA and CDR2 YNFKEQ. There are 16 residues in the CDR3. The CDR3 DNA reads TGTGCCAGCAGCCAAGAGCGGGGGGGGTACGGGGAGACCCAGTACTTC. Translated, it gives CASSQERGGYGETQYF.

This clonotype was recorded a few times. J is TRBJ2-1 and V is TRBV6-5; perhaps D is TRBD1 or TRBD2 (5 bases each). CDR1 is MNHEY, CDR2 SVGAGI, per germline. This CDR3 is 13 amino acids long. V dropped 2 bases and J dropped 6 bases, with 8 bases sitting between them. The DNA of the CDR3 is TGTGCCAGCAGTTACGGGGGTGGCAATGAGCAGTTCTTC. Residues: CASSYGGGNEQFF.

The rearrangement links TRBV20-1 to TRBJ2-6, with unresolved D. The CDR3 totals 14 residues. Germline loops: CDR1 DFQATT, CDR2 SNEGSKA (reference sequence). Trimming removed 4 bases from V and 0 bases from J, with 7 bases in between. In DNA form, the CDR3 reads TGCAGTGCTAAGCGCGTCTCTGGGGCCAACGTCCTGACTTTC. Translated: CSAKRVSGANVLTF.

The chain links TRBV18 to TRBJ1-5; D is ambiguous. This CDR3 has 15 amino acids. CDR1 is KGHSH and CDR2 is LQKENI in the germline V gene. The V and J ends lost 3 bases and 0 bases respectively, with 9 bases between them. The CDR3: CASSPHYYSNQPQHF. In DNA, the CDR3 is TGTGCCAGCTCACCGCATTATTATAGCAATCAGCCCCAGCATTTT.

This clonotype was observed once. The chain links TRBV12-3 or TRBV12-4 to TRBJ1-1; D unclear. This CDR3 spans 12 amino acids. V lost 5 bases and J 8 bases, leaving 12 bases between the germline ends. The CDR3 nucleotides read TGTGCCAGCAGTCGGTCCCGGCAAGAAGCTTTCTTT. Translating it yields CASSRSRQEAFF.

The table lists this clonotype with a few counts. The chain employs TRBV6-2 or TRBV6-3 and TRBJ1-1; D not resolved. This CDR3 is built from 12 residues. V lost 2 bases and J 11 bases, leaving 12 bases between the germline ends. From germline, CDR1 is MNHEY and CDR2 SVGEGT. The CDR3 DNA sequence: TGTGCCAGCAGTTACACCGCGCTAGAGGCTTTCTTT. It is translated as CASSYTALEAFF.

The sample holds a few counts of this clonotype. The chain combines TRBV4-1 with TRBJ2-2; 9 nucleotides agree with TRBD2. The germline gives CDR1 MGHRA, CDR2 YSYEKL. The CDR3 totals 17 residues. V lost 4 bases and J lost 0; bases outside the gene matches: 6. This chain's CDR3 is CASSLPAGGPNTGELFF. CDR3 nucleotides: TGCGCCAGCAGCCTTCCCGCGGGAGGGCCGAACACCGGGGAGCTGTTTTTT.

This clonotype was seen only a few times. The CDR3 sequence: CASTRGDSGGARTNEQFF. CDR3 DNA sequence: TGTGCCAGCACCAGGGGTGATAGCGGGGGGGCCAGAACCAATGAGCAGTTCTTC. The V and J genes are TRBV2 and TRBJ2-1; TRBD2 matches 11 bases. From germline, CDR1 is SNHLY and CDR2 FYNNEI. The junction had 17 bases not matched to a gene; V was cut back by 7 bases and J by 6 bases. CDR3 size: 18 residues.

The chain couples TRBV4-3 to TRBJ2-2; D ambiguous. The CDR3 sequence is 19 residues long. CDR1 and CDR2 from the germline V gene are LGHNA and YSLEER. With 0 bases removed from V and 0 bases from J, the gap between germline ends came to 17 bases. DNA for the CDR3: TGCGCCAGCAGCCAAGAATTCATGCGGTTCACCGCGAACACCGGGGAGCTGTTTTTT. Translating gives CASSQEFMRFTANTGELFF.

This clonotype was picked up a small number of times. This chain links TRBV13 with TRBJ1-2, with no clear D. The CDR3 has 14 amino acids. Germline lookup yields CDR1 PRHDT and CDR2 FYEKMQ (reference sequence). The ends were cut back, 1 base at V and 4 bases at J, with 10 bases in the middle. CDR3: CASSLVVSGYGYTF. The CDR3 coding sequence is TGTGCCAGCAGCTTAGTAGTTTCGGGCTATGGCTACACCTTC.

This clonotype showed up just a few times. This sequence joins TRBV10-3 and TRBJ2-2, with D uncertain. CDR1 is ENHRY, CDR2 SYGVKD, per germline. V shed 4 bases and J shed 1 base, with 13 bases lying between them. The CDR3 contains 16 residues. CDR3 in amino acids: CAISVVPPRNTGELFF. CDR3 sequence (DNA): TGTGCCATCAGTGTTGTGCCTCCGAGGAACACCGGGGAGCTGTTTTTT.

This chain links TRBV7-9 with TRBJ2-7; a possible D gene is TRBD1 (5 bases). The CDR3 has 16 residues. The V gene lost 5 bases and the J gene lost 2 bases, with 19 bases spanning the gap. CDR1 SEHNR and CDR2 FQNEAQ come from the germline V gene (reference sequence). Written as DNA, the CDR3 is TGTGCCAGCAGCCTAGTTGGGTCAGGGCCGACCTACGAGCAGTACTTC. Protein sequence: CASSLVGSGPTYEQYF.

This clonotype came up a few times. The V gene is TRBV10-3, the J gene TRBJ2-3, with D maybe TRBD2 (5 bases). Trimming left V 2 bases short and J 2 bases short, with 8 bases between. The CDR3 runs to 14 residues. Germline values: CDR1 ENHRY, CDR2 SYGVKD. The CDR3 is CAISEMGATDTQYF. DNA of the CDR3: TGTGCCATCAGTGAGATGGGAGCCACAGATACGCAGTATTTT.

CDR3 in DNA: TGTGCCACCAGTGATGGACTACCATGGACTAGCGGAACCTACGAGCAGTACTTC. Translation: CATSDGLPWTSGTYEQYF. The chain combines TRBV24-1 with TRBJ2-7, with 10 bases that match TRBD2. In germline, CDR1 is KGHDR, CDR2 SFDVKD. The CDR3 loop spans 18 amino acids. V was clipped by 3 bases and J by 2 bases; unmatched bases: 12.

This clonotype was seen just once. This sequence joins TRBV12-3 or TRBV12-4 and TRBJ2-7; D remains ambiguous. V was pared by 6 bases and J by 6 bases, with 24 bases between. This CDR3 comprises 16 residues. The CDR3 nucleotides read TGTGCCAGCAGCAACGGGCAGCATCGCACGGGCGGCGAGCAGTACTTC. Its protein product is CASSNGQHRTGGEQYF.

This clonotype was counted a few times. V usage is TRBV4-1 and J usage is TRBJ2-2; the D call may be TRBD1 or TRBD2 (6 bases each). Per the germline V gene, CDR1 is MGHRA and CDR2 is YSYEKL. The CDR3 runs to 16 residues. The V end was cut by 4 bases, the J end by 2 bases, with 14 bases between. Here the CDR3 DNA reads TGCGCCAGCAGCCCCCGGGGGACAACCAACACCGGGGAGCTGTTTTTT. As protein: CASSPRGTTNTGELFF.

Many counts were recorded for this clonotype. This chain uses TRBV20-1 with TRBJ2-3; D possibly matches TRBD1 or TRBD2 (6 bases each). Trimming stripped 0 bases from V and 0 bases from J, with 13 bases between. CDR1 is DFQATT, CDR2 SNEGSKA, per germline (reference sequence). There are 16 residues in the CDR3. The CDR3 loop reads CSARDYEGGSTDTQYF. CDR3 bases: TGCAGTGCTAGAGATTACGAGGGGGGAAGCACAGATACGCAGTATTTT.

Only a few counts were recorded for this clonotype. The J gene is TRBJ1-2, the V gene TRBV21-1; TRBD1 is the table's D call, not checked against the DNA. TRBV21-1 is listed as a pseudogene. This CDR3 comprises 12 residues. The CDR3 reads CASSGTGHGYTF. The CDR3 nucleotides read TGTGCCAGCAGCGGGACAGGGCATGGCTACACCTTC.

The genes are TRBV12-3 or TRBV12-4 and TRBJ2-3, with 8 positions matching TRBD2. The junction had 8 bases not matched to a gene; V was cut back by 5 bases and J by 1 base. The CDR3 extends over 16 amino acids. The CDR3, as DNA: TGTGCCAGCAGTGACCCCGGGGGGGTCGGCACAGATACGCAGTATTTT. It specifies CASSDPGGVGTDTQYF.

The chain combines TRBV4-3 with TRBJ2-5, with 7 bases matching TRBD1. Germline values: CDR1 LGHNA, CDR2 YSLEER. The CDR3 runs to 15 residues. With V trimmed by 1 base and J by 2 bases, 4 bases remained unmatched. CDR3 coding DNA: TGCGCCAGCAGCCAAGCCGACAGGGATCAAGAGACCCAGTACTTC. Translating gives CASSQADRDQETQYF.